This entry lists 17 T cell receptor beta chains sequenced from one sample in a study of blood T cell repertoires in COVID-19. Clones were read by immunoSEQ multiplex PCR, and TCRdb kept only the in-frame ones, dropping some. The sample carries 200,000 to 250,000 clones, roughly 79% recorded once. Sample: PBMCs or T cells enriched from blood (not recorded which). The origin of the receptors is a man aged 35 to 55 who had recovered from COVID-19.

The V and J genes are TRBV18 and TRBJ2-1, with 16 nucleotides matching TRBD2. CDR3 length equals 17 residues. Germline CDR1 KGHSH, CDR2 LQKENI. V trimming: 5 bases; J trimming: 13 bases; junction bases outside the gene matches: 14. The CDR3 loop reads CASSIGTSGGAPTAQFF. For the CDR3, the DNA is TGTGCCAGCTCAATCGGGACTAGCGGGGGGGCACCCACCGCACAGTTCTTC.

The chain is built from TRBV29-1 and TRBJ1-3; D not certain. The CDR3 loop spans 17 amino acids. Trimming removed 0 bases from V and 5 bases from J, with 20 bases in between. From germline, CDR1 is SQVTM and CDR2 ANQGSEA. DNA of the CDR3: TGCAGCGTTGAAGATCTCCCCGGTGCGGGTGTGAGAAACACCATATATTTT. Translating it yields CSVEDLPGAGVRNTIYF.

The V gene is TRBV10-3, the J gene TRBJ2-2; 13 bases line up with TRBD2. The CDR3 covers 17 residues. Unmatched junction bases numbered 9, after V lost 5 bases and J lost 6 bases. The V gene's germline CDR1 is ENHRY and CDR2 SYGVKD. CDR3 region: CAISRLAGGPVPGELFF. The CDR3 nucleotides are TGTGCCATCAGTCGACTAGCGGGGGGTCCAGTCCCCGGGGAGCTGTTTTTT.

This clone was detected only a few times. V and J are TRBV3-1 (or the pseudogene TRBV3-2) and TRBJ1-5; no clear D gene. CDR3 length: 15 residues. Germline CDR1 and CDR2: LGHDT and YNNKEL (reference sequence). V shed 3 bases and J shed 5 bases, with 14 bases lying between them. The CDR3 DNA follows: TGTGCCAGCAGCCAGAGTCCCGGAGGGCATCAGCCCCAGCATTTT. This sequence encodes CASSQSPGGHQPQHF.

The DNA for the CDR3 is TGTGCCAGCAGCACCGCAGGGAATTCACCCCTCCACTTT. It translates to CASSTAGNSPLHF. The V and J genes are TRBV7-8 and TRBJ1-6; possibly TRBD1 for D (5 bases). V lost 5 bases and J 7 bases, leaving 9 bases between the germline ends. The CDR3 contains 13 residues. The V gene's germline CDR1 is SGHVS and CDR2 FQNEAQ.

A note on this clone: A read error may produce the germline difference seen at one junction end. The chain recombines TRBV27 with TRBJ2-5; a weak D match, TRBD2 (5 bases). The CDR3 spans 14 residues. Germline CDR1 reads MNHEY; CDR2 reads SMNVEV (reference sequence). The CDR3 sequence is CASSLSRVLGTQYF. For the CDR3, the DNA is TGTGCCAGCAGCTTATCGAGGGTCTTGGGGACCCAGTACTTC.

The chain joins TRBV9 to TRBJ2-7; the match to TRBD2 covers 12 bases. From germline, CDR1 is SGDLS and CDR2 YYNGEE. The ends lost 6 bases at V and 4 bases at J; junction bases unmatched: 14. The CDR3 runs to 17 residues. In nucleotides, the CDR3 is TGTGCCAGCACCGTGGATCCGACTAGCGGGGGACCTTACGAGCAGTACTTC. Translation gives CASTVDPTSGGPYEQYF.

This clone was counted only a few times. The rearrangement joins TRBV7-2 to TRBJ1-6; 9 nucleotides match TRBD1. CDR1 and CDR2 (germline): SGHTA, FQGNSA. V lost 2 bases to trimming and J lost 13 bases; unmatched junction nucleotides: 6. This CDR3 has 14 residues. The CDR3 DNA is TGTGCCAGCAGCTTACAGGGACAGGGCCTTCCCCTCCACTTT. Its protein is CASSLQGQGLPLHF.

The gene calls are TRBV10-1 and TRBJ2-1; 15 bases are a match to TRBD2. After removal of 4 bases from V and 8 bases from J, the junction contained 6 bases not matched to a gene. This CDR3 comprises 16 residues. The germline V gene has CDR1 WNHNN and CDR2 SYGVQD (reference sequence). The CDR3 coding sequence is TGCGCCAGCAGTGGAGGGACTAGCGGGAGGAGGGATGAGCAGTTCTTC. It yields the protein CASSGGTSGRRDEQFF.

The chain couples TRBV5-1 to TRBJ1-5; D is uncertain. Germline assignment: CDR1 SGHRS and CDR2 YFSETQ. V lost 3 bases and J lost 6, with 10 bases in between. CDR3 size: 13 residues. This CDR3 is CASSWQEGQPQHF. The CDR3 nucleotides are TGCGCCAGCAGCTGGCAGGAGGGTCAGCCCCAGCATTTT.

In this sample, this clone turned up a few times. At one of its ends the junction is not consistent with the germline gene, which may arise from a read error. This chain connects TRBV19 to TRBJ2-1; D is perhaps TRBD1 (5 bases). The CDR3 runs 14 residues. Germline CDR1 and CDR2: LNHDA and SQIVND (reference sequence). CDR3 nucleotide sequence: TGTGCCAGTAGTATTAATCCACCCACGACAGTGTGGGTCTTC. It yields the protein CASSINPPTTVWVF.

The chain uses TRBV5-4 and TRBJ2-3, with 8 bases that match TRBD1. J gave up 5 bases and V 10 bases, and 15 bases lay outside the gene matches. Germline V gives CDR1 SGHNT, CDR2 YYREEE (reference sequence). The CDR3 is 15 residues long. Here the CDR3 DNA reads TGTGCCGCCAGCCTAAGCCCCACAGGGGGAGATACGCAGTATTTT. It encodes CAASLSPTGGDTQYF.

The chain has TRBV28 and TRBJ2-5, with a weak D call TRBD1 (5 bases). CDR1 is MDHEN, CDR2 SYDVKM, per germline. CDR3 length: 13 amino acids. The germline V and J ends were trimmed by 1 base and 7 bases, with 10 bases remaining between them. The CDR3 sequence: CASSLSGPGTQYF. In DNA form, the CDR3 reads TGTGCCAGCAGTTTATCAGGGCCGGGGACCCAGTACTTC.

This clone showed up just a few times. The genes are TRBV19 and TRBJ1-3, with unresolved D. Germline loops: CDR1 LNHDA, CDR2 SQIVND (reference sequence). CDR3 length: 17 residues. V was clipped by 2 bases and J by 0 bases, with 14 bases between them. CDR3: CASSIYPPQNSGNTIYF. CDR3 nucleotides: TGTGCCAGTAGTATATACCCACCACAGAACTCTGGAAACACCATATATTTT.

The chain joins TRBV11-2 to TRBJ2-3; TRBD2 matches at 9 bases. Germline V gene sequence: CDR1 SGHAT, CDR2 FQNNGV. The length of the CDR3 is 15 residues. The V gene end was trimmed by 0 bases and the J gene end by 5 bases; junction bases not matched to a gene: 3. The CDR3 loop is CASSLDLAGRDTQYF. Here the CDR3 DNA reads TGTGCCAGCAGCTTAGACCTAGCGGGGCGAGATACGCAGTATTTT.

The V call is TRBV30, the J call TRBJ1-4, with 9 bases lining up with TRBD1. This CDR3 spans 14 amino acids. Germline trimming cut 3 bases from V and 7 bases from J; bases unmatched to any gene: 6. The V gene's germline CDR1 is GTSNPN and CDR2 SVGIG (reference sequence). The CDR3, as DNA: TGTGCCTGGAGCAGAACAGGGGGCATTGAAAAACTGTTTTTT. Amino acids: CAWSRTGGIEKLFF.

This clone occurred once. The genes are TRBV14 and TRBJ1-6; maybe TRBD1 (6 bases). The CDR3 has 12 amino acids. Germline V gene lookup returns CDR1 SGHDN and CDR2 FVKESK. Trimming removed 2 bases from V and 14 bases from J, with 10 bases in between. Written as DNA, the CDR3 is TGTGCCAGCAGCCAAACAGGGAACACCCTCCACTTT. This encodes CASSQTGNTLHF.